This T cell receptor beta chain was recorded in a study of control samples from healthy donors and cancer patients (dated by TCRdb to the early 2020s). With respect to this clone: The antigen this receptor binds is unknown. No quality values exist for individual bases; no much larger clone is one base distant.

Receptor amplification or capture employed the immunoSEQ multiplex PCR assay. In TCRdb, the immuneACCESS table is reduced to in-frame sequences with V and J assigned. These tables do not hold every clone; where another copy was compared, an unresolved V gene accounts for under half, and the others remain unexplained. A total of about 140,000 clones appear in this sample, roughly 89% of them only once. The ten largest clones take up approximately 6.8% of the sample. The sequence derives from a man in his late teens or twenties in good health. The source material was blood.

The DNA sequence is TGTGCCAGCAAGACGGGACAGGGGATCGGGGAGCTGTTTTTT. It is translated as CASKTGQGIGELFF. Rearrangement joined TRBV2 to TRBJ2-2, with 10 bases aligning to TRBD1. V and J are trimmed by 7 bases and 7 bases, and the gene matches miss 6 bases of the junction. CDR3 length: 14 amino acids, cysteine to phenylalanine. Here the CDR3 DNA is all that survives: 42 bases in frame from base 1. From the germline V gene, CDR1 is SNHLY and CDR2 is FYNNEI.